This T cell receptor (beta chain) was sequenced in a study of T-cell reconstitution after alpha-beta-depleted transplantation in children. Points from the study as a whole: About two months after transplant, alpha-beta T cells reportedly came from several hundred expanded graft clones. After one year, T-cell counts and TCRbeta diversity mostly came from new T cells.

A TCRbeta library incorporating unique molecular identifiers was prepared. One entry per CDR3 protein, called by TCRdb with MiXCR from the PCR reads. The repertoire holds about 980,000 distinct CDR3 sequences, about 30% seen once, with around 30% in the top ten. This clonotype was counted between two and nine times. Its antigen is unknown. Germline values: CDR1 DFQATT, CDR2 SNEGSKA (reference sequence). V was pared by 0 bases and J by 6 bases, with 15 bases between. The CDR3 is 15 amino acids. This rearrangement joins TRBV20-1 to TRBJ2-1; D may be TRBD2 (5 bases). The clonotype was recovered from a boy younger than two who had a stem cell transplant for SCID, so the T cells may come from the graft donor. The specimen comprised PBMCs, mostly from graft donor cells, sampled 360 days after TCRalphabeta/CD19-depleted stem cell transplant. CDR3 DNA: TGCAGTGCTAGAGATGTCAGGACTCTAGGCAATGAGCAGTTCTTC. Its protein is CSARDVRTLGNEQFF.